One and the same sample provided the 25 T cell receptor beta chains below, sequenced in a study of cytomegalovirus exposure and HLA in healthy donors. 13 Jbeta primers and 60 Vbeta primers were used for the PCR. The repertoire was sequenced with immunoSEQ multiplex PCR; TCRdb's copy has only in-frame clones and lacks some. Of about 160,000 clones in the sample, roughly 70% were seen once. The specimen was PBMCs. The receptor set was obtained from a woman in her fifties or sixties in good health and CMV-seropositive.

Only one count was recorded for this clone. V gene TRBV6-1 combines with J gene TRBJ1-6; D not certain. The V and J ends lost 6 bases and 9 bases respectively, with 12 bases between them. The CDR3 contains 13 residues. CDR1 and CDR2 from the germline V gene are MNHNS and SASEGT. CDR3 nucleotide sequence: TGTGCCAGCAGGGAGGGTCAGTTTTCACCCCTCCACTTT. Encoded protein: CASREGQFSPLHF.

In DNA, the CDR3 is TGCGCCAGCAGCTTGGCTAGCGGGGTCGCCCGCACAGATACGCAGTATTTT. Encoded protein: CASSLASGVARTDTQYF. The chain has TRBV5-1 and TRBJ2-3; 9 nucleotides align to TRBD2. In germline, CDR1 is SGHRS, CDR2 YFSETQ. This CDR3 spans 17 amino acids. After removal of 0 bases from V and 1 base from J, the junction contained 6 bases not matched to a gene.

The gene calls are TRBV6-1 and TRBJ1-5, with D possibly being TRBD1 (5 bases). V gave up 2 bases and J gave up 1 base, with 12 bases separating them. Per the germline V gene, CDR1 is MNHNS and CDR2 is SASEGT. This CDR3 region has 16 residues. Here the CDR3 reads CASSESSGLSNQPQHF. In DNA form, the CDR3 reads TGTGCCAGCAGTGAATCTTCAGGGTTGAGCAATCAGCCCCAGCATTTT.

This chain joins TRBV16 and TRBJ2-4; 7 bases fit TRBD1. V shed 0 bases and J 0 bases; nucleotides not matched to a gene: 5. Germline V gene lookup returns CDR1 KGHSY and CDR2 FQNENV. This CDR3 region has 17 residues. The CDR3 region is CASSQSSGTAAKNIQYF. The CDR3, as DNA: TGTGCCAGCAGCCAATCGTCGGGGACAGCAGCCAAAAACATTCAGTACTTC.

V and J are TRBV4-2 and TRBJ1-4; tentatively, D is TRBD1 (5 bases). Trimming shortened V by 0 bases and J by 11 bases, and 10 bases separated the two germline ends. The germline gives CDR1 LGHNA, CDR2 YNFKEQ. This CDR3 contains 13 residues. The CDR3 reads CASSQDFGGKLFF. CDR3 bases: TGTGCCAGCAGCCAAGATTTCGGGGGTAAACTGTTTTTT.

The chain employs TRBV7-8 and TRBJ1-3, with D perhaps matching TRBD1 (5 bases). The CDR3 totals 15 residues. CDR1 and CDR2 (germline): SGHVS, FQNEAQ. V was trimmed by 5 bases and J by 0 bases, leaving 11 bases between them. The CDR3 region is CASSRQRSSGNTIYF. The DNA for the CDR3 is TGTGCCAGCAGCCGACAGAGAAGCTCTGGAAACACCATATATTTT.

This clone was seen more than once but under ten times. This chain uses TRBV6-1 with TRBJ1-1; no firm D call. V dropped 6 bases and J dropped 10 bases, with 12 bases sitting between them. This CDR3 has 11 amino acids. From germline, CDR1 is MNHNS and CDR2 SASEGT. The CDR3, as DNA: TGTGCCAGCAGGGCCCCCGCCGTAGCTTTCTTT. Its translation: CASRAPAVAFF.

Only a few counts were recorded for this clone. The gene calls are TRBV7-2 and TRBJ1-1; 9 positions match TRBD1. V shed 5 bases, J shed 3 bases, and the junction held 10 bases outside the gene matches. CDR1 is SGHTA, CDR2 FQGNSA, per germline. The CDR3 consists of 16 residues. The CDR3 bases are TGTGCCAGCAGCCCCCTTGGGACAGGGATGTACACTGAAGCTTTCTTT. Protein: CASSPLGTGMYTEAFF.

V gene TRBV5-1 combines with J gene TRBJ2-7, with D tentatively TRBD1 (6 bases). V dropped 4 bases and J dropped 6 bases, with 11 bases sitting between them. This CDR3 has 12 amino acids. Germline V CDR1 and CDR2: SGHRS, YFSETQ. CDR3 nucleotides: TGCGCCAGCAGCCCACAGGGTTCCGAGCAGTACTTC. Its protein is CASSPQGSEQYF.

The chain has TRBV29-1 and TRBJ2-5; 7 bases agree with TRBD1. With 4 bases clipped from V and 3 bases from J, the junction kept 2 bases outside the gene matches. The CDR3 contains 12 residues. Germline V lookup: CDR1 SQVTM, CDR2 ANQGSEA. The CDR3, as DNA: TGCAGCGTTGTTGGGACAGAAGAGACCCAGTACTTC. As protein: CSVVGTEETQYF.

This chain links TRBV6-4 with TRBJ2-7, with D possibly being TRBD2 (7 bases). The V gene lost 6 bases and the J gene lost 0 bases, with 18 bases spanning the gap. Germline lookup yields CDR1 MRHNA and CDR2 SNTAGT. The CDR3 sequence is 16 residues long. The CDR3 loop reads CASSRWGGPRSYEQYF. The CDR3 region has the DNA TGTGCCAGCAGCCGATGGGGGGGGCCCCGCTCCTACGAGCAGTACTTC.

The rearrangement joins TRBV29-1 to TRBJ1-1, with a weak D call TRBD1 (6 bases). The CDR3 sequence is 15 residues long. Trimming removed 4 bases at V and 5 bases at J, with 20 bases between. The germline gives CDR1 SQVTM, CDR2 ANQGSEA. This CDR3 is CSVGWARGGATEAFF. In DNA form, the CDR3 reads TGCAGCGTTGGGTGGGCCAGGGGCGGTGCGACTGAAGCTTTCTTT. The whole variable domain, filled in from reference TRBV29-1 and TRBJ1-1, reads SAVISQKPSRDICQRGTSLTIQCQVDSQVTMMFWYRQQPGQSLTLIATANQGSEATYESGFVIDKFPISRPNLTFSTLTVSNMSPEDSSIYLCSVGWARGGATEAFFGQGTRLTVV.

On this clone itself: Other nucleotide sequences from this sample produce the same CDR3. The rearrangement joins TRBV19 to TRBJ1-5, with TRBD1 as a possible D gene (5 bases). V was cut by 3 bases and J by 6 bases, with 12 bases left in between. The CDR3 consists of 14 residues. Germline CDR1 and CDR2: LNHDA and SQIVND (reference sequence). The CDR3 DNA reads as TGTGCCAGTAGTATGAGCGGGAGGGGTCAGCCCCAGCATTTT. It translates to CASSMSGRGQPQHF.

This clone was observed a single time. The CDR3 coding sequence is TGCGCCAGCAGCTCCTCCAGGGGGCGCAATATATGTGGCTACACCTTC. This encodes CASSSSRGRNICGYTF. V gene TRBV5-1 combines with J gene TRBJ1-2; 8 bases are shared with TRBD1. From germline, CDR1 is SGHRS and CDR2 YFSETQ. This CDR3 contains 16 residues. J lost 7 bases, V lost 3 bases, and 14 bases had no gene match.

The rearrangement joins TRBV4-1 to TRBJ2-7, with TRBD2 matching over 7 bases. Germline V gives CDR1 MGHRA, CDR2 YSYEKL. The V gene end was trimmed by 0 bases and the J gene end by 1 base; junction bases not matched to a gene: 3. The CDR3 extends over 15 amino acids. The CDR3 sequence: CASSQDSGGSYEQYF. CDR3 nucleotide sequence: TGCGCCAGCAGCCAAGATTCGGGGGGATCCTACGAGCAGTACTTC.

The chain has TRBV18 and TRBJ1-1, with a tentative D call TRBD1 (6 bases). CDR1 KGHSH and CDR2 LQKENI come from the germline V gene. This CDR3 has 15 residues. The ends were cut back, 4 bases at V and 0 bases at J, with 12 bases in the middle. CDR3 DNA sequence: TGTGCCAGCTCACGAGGACAGAACCTGAACACTGAAGCTTTCTTT. Protein product: CASSRGQNLNTEAFF.

This clone turned up a few times. The rearrangement uses TRBV29-1 and TRBJ1-2, with 7 nucleotides matching TRBD1. Per the germline V gene, CDR1 is SQVTM and CDR2 is ANQGSEA. V shed 6 bases, J shed 5 bases, and the junction held 6 bases outside the gene matches. The length of the CDR3 is 12 residues. DNA of the CDR3: TGCAGCGTGGCCAGGGGGTCATATGGCTACACCTTC. Translation gives CSVARGSYGYTF.

Worth noting for this clone: The junction departs from the called germline gene at one end, perhaps through a read error. CDR3 in DNA: TGCAGTGCCCGACCAGGGTTATTT. It is translated as CSARPGLF. J is TRBJ1-1 and V is TRBV20-1; D is possibly TRBD1 (5 bases). Germline V gene data show CDR1 as DFQATT and CDR2 as SNEGSKA (reference sequence). The CDR3 runs 8 residues.

The chain joins TRBV7-9 to TRBJ2-5; tentative D call: TRBD1 (6 bases). Germline V gene data show CDR1 as SEHNR and CDR2 as FQNEAQ (reference sequence). Trimming removed 0 bases at V and 3 bases at J, with 14 bases between. The CDR3 loop spans 16 amino acids. As DNA, the CDR3 is TGTGCCAGCAGCTTAGCGGGTCTGGACAGAGAAGAGACCCAGTACTTC. It translates to CASSLAGLDREETQYF.

The rearrangement uses TRBV2 and TRBJ2-7; no clear D gene. Germline V gene data show CDR1 as SNHLY and CDR2 as FYNNEI. V lost 2 bases and J 8 bases, leaving 7 bases between the germline ends. The CDR3 totals 11 residues. CDR3 bases: TGTGCCAGCAGTGAACGCACAAAGCAGTACTTC. It is translated as CASSERTKQYF.

This clone appeared a single time. The chain employs TRBV5-5 and TRBJ2-6; D unclear. CDR3 length: 17 amino acids. V lost 2 bases and J lost 0, with 12 bases in between. The germline CDR1 and CDR2 sequences are SGHKS and YYEKEE (reference sequence). CDR3 protein: CASSFPSISSGANVLTF. The CDR3 bases are TGTGCCAGCAGCTTTCCAAGTATCAGCTCTGGGGCCAACGTCCTGACTTTC.

This chain links TRBV2 with TRBJ2-7; D might be TRBD2 (5 bases). Deletions cut 4 bases from V and 6 bases from J, with 16 bases between. This CDR3 contains 14 residues. CDR1 SNHLY and CDR2 FYNNEI come from the germline V gene. As DNA, the CDR3 is TGTGCCAGCAGTGTCGGTCTAGCAAGCGCCGAGCAGTACTTC. Translation: CASSVGLASAEQYF.

The chain couples TRBV10-1 to TRBJ2-7, with TRBD1 matching 7 bases. V trimming: 6 bases; J trimming: 0 bases; junction bases outside the gene matches: 8. The CDR3 contains 15 residues. CDR1 and CDR2 (germline): WNHNN, SYGVQD (reference sequence). The CDR3 region is CASREDRSSSYEQYF. The DNA for the CDR3 is TGCGCCAGCAGGGAGGACAGGTCTAGCTCCTACGAGCAGTACTTC.

This clone was seen repeatedly, ten times or more. The V and J genes are TRBV7-9 and TRBJ1-1; the D gene is possibly TRBD1 (5 bases). V lost 6 bases and J 0 bases, leaving 14 bases between the germline ends. Germline CDR1 is SEHNR and CDR2 is FQNEAQ (reference sequence). The CDR3 sequence is 15 residues long. The CDR3 coding sequence is TGTGCCAGCAGGGGGCCTATAAGAATGAACACTGAAGCTTTCTTT. Its translation is CASRGPIRMNTEAFF.

Note on this clone: This specimen includes other DNA sequences encoding the same CDR3. V is TRBV6-5 and J is TRBJ1-5; D gene ambiguous. Germline assignment: CDR1 MNHEY and CDR2 SVGAGI. There are 13 residues in the CDR3. Trimming shortened V by 2 bases and J by 7 bases, and 9 bases separated the two germline ends. CDR3 protein: CASSYSGSQPQHF. CDR3 bases: TGTGCCAGCAGTTACAGCGGGTCCCAGCCCCAGCATTTT.